Listed below are T cell receptor beta chains from one sample, sequenced in a study of shared clonotypes between healthy human individuals. Assay used: immunoSEQ multiplex PCR; TCRdb lists only in-frame clones, some missing. The sample lists 900,000 to 1,200,000 clones; 78% were seen once. What was sequenced was memory CD4+ T cells from PBMCs. The receptors shown here come from a man aged 18 to 30 in good health. Some clones in this sample may be carry-over from other donors' samples. The CDR3 runs from the conserved cysteine through the conserved F or W. A D gene is named only where the DNA matches it firmly. Clone sizes are given selectively: once, few, many, or a class where the clone is expanded.

clone size	D gene	CDR3 length	V gene	J gene	CDR3 protein	CDR3 DNA
NA	TRBD1	14	TRBV5-1	TRBJ1-2	CASSLWGQGDGYTF	TGCGCCAGCAGCTTGTGGGGACAGGGGGACGGCTACACCTTC
NA	NA	14	TRBV29-1	TRBJ1-1	CSVEGGSKGTEAFF	TGCAGCGTTGAGGGGGGGTCTAAGGGCACTGAAGCTTTCTTT
NA	NA	15	TRBV9	TRBJ1-1	CASSVFLGPNTEAFF	TGTGCCAGCAGCGTATTTCTGGGGCCGAACACTGAAGCTTTCTTT
NA	NA	15	TRBV28	TRBJ2-1	CASSLRRGSYNEQFF	TGTGCCAGCAGTTTAAGGCGAGGCTCCTACAATGAGCAGTTCTTC
NA	NA	14	TRBV28	TRBJ1-2	CASSFWQGNYGYTF	TGTGCCAGCAGTTTTTGGCAGGGGAACTATGGCTACACCTTC
NA	NA	14	TRBV30	TRBJ1-3	CAWSRGASGNTIYF	TGTGCCTGGAGTCGGGGGGCGTCTGGAAACACCATATATTTT
NA	TRBD1	15	TRBV7-9	TRBJ1-1	CASSPDRDMNTEAFF	TGTGCCAGCAGCCCAGACAGGGACATGAACACTGAAGCTTTCTTT
once	TRBD2	13	TRBV5-1	TRBJ2-5	CASSLTSGETQYF	TGCGCCAGCAGCTTGACTAGCGGGGAGACCCAGTACTTC
once	TRBD1	15	TRBV5-6	TRBJ2-7	CASSPTGALSYEQYF	TGTGCCAGCAGCCCGACAGGGGCCCTCTCCTACGAGCAGTACTTC
NA	NA	16	TRBV10-3	TRBJ1-1	CAISAPGGLRGTEAFF	TGTGCCATCAGCGCCCCTGGAGGACTACGTGGGACTGAAGCTTTCTTT
NA	TRBD2	14	TRBV9	TRBJ2-1	CASSVGTSGSEQFF	TGTGCCAGCAGCGTAGGGACTAGCGGGAGTGAGCAGTTCTTC